This TCR beta chain was captured in a study of cytomegalovirus exposure and HLA in healthy donors. Findings and caveats of the study: According to an earlier analysis, most TCR beta V segments yielded productive rearrangements about 87% or about 30% of the time. In a later analysis, TCR beta V- and J-gene trimming showed a link to a missense DCLRE1C variant.

In regard to this clone: Its antigen is as yet unknown.

The V gene's germline CDR1 is KGHSH and CDR2 LQKENI. V dropped 3 bases and J dropped 4; count of bases not matched to a gene: 14. The CDR3 has 18 amino acids. 60 Vbeta and 13 Jbeta primers were used in PCR. TCRdb's copy holds only in-frame clones and misses some; the assay was immunoSEQ multiplex PCR. Here the sample spans fewer than 80,000 clones, about 77% being singletons. This clonotype was sampled from a woman aged 30 to 39 in good health and CMV-seronegative. The chain combines TRBV18 with TRBJ2-3; 9 bases map to TRBD1. The specimen was PBMCs. Here the CDR3 reads CASSPGPDRGWYADTQYF. The CDR3 DNA is TGTGCCAGCTCACCGGGCCCGGACAGGGGTTGGTATGCAGATACGCAGTATTTT.